This T cell receptor beta chain was observed in a study of blood T cells in healthy people across ages. Notes on the study in general: Naive and antigen-experienced cells were not separated, limiting conclusive comparison.

On this clonotype: Its antigen is unidentified.

From germline, CDR1 is LGHNA and CDR2 YSLEER. Trimming took off 8 bases at V and 4 bases at J, with 11 bases between the two ends. This CDR3 region has 13 residues. Donor samples were obtained from healthy Caucasian individuals from Russia, aged about 6 to 90. Investigators took ten milliliters of peripheral blood from every donor. Total RNA, at least 6 micrograms per sample, came from PBMCs. Next came a second PCR, run for about 7 to 12 cycles, which used a sample-barcoded 5' primer along with a J-beta primer mix. Each CDR3 protein gets one entry after TCRdb re-called the 5' RACE reads with MiXCR. Found here are about 830,000 distinct CDR3 sequences, approximately 59% of them singletons; the top ten hold 25% to 30%.

The specimen sequenced was blood. This sequence joins TRBV4-3 and TRBJ2-2; D possibly matches TRBD1 or TRBD2 (6 bases each). The origin of this receptor is a man younger than 45 in good health. The CDR3 loop is CASLGGPTGELFF. The CDR3 coding sequence is TGCGCCAGCCTTGGGGGGCCCACCGGGGAGCTGTTTTTT.